Included here is one T cell receptor beta chain sequence, with context. The antigen is undetermined. This entry belongs to a study of shared clonotypes between healthy human individuals. Whole-study context: CD8 memory received one plate per donor, CD8 naive two, CD4 memory three and CD4 naive three.

Study-wide results and limits: At large depth, rarefaction still showed sorted-subset sequencing to be incomplete.

CD4+ cells were split into CD45RA+ naive and CD45RA-negative memory subsets. This CDR3 region has 15 residues. V trimming: 6 bases; J trimming: 5 bases; junction bases outside the gene matches: 8. CDR1 is LNHDA, CDR2 SQIVND, per germline (reference sequence). TCRdb's copy holds only in-frame clones and misses some; the assay was immunoSEQ multiplex PCR. Of roughly 1 million clones listed, around 78% are singletons. Sequencing used memory CD4+ T cells from PBMCs. The subset was: CD45RA-negative fraction. V is TRBV19 and J is TRBJ1-2; 11 bases agree with TRBD1. This TCR was sampled from a man aged 18 to 30 in good health. Some clones in this sample may be carry-over from other donors' samples. The CDR3 loop is CASSTGTGGGYGYTF. The DNA for the CDR3 is TGTGCCAGTAGCACCGGGACAGGGGGTGGTTATGGCTACACCTTC.